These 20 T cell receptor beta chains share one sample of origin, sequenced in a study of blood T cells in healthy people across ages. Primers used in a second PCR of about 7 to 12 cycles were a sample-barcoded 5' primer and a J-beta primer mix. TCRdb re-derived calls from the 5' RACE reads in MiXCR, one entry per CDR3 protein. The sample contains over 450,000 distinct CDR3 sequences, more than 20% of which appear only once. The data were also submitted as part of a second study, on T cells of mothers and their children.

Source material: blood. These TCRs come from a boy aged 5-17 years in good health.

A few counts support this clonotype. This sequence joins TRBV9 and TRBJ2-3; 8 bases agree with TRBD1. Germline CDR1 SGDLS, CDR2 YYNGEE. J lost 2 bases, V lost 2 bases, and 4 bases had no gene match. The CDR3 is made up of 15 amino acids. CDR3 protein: CASSVRDRNTDTQYF. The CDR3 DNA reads TGTGCCAGCAGCGTCCGGGACAGGAACACAGATACGCAGTATTTT.

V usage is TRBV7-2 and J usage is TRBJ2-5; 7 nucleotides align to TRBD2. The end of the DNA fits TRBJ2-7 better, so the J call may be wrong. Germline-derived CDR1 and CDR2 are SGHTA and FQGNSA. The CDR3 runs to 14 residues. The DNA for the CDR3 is TGTGCCAGCAGCTTACTGGGGACTACCTACGAGCAGTACTTC. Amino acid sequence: CASSLLGTTYEQYF.

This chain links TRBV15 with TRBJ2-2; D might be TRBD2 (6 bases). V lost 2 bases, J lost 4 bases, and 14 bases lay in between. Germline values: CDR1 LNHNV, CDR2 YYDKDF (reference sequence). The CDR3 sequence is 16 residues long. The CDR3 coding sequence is TGTGCCACCAGCAGATGGGAGGCTTCGAGCACCGGGGAGCTGTTTTTT. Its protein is CATSRWEASSTGELFF. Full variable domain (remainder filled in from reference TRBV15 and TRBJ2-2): DAMVIQNPRYQVTQFGKPVTLSCSQTLNHNVMYWYQQKSSQAPKLLFHYYDKDFNNEADTPDNFQSRRPNTSFCFLDIRSPGLGDTAMYLCATSRWEASSTGELFFGEGSRLTVL.

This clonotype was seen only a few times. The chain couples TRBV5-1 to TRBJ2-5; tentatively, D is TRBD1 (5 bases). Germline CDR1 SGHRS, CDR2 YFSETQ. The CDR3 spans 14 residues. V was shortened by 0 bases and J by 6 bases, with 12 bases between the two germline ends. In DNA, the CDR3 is TGCGCCAGCAGCTTGGCGACAGATCCCCAGACCCAGTACTTC. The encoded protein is CASSLATDPQTQYF.

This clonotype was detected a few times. The CDR3 protein is CASSEQGVVSEAFF. The CDR3 bases are TGTGCCAGCAGTGAACAGGGGGTGGTAAGTGAAGCTTTCTTT. The rearrangement links TRBV25-1 to TRBJ1-1; 7 bases line up with TRBD1. Losses at the gene ends were 2 bases for V and 7 bases for J; bases not matched to a gene: 7. Germline V gene sequence: CDR1 MGHDK, CDR2 SYGVNS. This CDR3 is built from 14 residues. Full variable domain (outside the CDR3, taken from reference TRBV25-1 and TRBJ1-1): EADIYQTPRYLVIGTGKKITLECSQTMGHDKMYWYQQDPGMELHLIHYSYGVNSTEKGDLSSESTVSRIRTEHFPLTLESARPSHTSQYLCASSEQGVVSEAFFGQGTRLTVV.

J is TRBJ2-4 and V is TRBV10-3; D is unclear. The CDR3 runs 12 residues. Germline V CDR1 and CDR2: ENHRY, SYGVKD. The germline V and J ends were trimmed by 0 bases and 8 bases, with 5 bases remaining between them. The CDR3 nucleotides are TGTGCCATCAGTGAGTCTAGGGACATTCAGTACTTC. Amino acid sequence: CAISESRDIQYF.

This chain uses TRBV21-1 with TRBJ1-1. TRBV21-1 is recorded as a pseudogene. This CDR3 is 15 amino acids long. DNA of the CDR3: TGTGCCAGCCCGCTCAAACGGGTGACGAACACTGAAGCTTTCTTT. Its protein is CASPLKRVTNTEAFF.

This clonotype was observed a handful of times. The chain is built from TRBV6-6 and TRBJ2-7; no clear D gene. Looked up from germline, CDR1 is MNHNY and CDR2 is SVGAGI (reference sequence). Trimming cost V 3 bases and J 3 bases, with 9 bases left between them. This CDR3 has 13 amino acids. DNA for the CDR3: TGTGCCAGCAGTTATCAGGAACGCTACGAGCAGTACTTC. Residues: CASSYQERYEQYF.

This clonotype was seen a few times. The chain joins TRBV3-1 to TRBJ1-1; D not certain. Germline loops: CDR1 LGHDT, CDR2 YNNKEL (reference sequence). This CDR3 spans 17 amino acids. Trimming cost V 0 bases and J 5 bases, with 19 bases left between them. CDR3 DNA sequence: TGTGCCAGCAGCCAAGAGAGGAGTGGCGGGAGACGAACTGAAGCTTTCTTT. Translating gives CASSQERSGGRRTEAFF.

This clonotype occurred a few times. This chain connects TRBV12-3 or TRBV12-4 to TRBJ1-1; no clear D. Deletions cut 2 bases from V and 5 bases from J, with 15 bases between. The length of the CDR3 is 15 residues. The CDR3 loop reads CASSLSPDGGTEAFF. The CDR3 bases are TGTGCCAGCAGTTTAAGTCCGGACGGTGGAACTGAAGCTTTCTTT.

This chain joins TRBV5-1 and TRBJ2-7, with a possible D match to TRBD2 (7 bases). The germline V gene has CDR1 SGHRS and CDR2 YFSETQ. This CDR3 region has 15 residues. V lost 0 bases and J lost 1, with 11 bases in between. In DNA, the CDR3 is TGCGCCAGCAGCTTGGACGGGGGGCTTTCCTACGAGCAGTACTTC. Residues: CASSLDGGLSYEQYF.

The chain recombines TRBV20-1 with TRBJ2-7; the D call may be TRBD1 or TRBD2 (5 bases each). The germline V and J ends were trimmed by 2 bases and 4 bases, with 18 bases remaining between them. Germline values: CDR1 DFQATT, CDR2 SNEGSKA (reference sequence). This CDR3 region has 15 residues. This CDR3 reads CSARTIPGPRYEQYF. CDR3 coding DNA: TGCAGTGCTAGAACCATTCCGGGACCTCGATACGAGCAGTACTTC.

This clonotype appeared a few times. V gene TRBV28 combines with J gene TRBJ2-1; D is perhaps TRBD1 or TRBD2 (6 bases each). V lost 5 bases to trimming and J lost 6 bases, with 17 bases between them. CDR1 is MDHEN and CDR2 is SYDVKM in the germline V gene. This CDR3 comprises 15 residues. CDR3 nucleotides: TGTGCCAGCAGTCGCCTGGGGGGCATCCTCAATGAGCAGTTCTTC. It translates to CASSRLGGILNEQFF.

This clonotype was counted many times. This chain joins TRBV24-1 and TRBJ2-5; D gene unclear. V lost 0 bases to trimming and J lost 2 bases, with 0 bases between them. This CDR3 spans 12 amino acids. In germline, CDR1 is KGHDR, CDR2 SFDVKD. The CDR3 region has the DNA TGTGCCACCAGTGATTTGCAAGAGACCCAGTACTTC. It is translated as CATSDLQETQYF.

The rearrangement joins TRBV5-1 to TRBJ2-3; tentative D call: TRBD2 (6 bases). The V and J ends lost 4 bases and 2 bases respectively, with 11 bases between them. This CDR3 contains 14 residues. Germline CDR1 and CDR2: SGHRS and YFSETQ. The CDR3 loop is CASSTGVDTDTQYF. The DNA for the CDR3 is TGCGCCAGCAGCACGGGAGTAGACACAGATACGCAGTATTTT.

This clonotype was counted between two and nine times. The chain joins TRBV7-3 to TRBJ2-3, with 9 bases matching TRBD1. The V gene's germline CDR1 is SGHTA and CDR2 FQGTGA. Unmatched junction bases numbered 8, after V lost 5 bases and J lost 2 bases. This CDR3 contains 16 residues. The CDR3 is CASSETGGVPTDTQYF. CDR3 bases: TGTGCCAGCAGCGAGACAGGGGGGGTCCCCACAGATACGCAGTATTTT. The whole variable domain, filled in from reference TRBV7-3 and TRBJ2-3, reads GAGVSQTPSNKVTEKGKYVELRCDPISGHTALYWYRQSLGQGPEFLIYFQGTGAADDSGLPNDRFFAVRPEGSVSTLKIQRTERGDSAVYLCASSETGGVPTDTQYFGPGTRLTVL.

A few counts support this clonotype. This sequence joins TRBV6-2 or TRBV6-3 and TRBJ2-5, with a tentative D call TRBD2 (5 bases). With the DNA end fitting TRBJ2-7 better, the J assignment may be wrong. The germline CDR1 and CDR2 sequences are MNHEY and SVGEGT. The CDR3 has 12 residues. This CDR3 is CASSGLPYEQYF. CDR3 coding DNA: TGTGCCAGCAGTGGACTTCCCTACGAGCAGTACTTC.

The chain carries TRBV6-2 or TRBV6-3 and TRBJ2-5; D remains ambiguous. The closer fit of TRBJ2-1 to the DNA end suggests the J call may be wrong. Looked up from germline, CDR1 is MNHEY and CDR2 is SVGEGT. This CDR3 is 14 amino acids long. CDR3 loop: CASSYSLTPNEQFF. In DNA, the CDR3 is TGTGCCAGCAGTTACTCGTTGACTCCCAATGAGCAGTTCTTC.

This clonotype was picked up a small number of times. The CDR3 nucleotides are TGTGCCAGCAGAGACACCGGGATGCAAGAGACCCAGTACTTC. Translation gives CASRDTGMQETQYF. The V and J genes are TRBV7-9 and TRBJ2-5; D might be TRBD2 (5 bases). The V end was cut by 6 bases, the J end by 2 bases, with 13 bases between. The length of the CDR3 is 14 residues. Germline CDR1 and CDR2: SEHNR and FQNEAQ (reference sequence).

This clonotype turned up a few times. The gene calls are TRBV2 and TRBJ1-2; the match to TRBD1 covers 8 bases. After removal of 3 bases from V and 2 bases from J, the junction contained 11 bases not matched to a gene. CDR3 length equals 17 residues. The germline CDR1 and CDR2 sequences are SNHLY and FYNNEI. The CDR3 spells CASSDGTGPTANYGYTF. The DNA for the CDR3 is TGTGCCAGCAGTGATGGGACAGGCCCGACTGCGAACTATGGCTACACCTTC.